This passage covers 5 T cell receptor beta chains from one sample sequenced in a study of technical replicates of blood from four donors. The method was immunoSEQ multiplex PCR; TCRdb's version includes in-frame clones alone and lacks a portion of them. The sample shows roughly 80,000 clones, about 94% of them seen only once. Sequenced input: T cells isolated from PBMCs. All receptors come from a human donor in good health.

The CDR3 region is CASSLLGSSYNEQFF. CDR3 nucleotides: TGTGCCAGCAGCTTATTGGGCAGCTCCTACAATGAGCAGTTCTTC. This chain uses TRBV7-9 with TRBJ2-1; unclear D gene. The germline gives CDR1 SEHNR, CDR2 FQNEAQ (reference sequence). The CDR3 sequence is 15 residues long. Trimming shortened V by 2 bases and J by 0 bases, and 8 bases separated the two germline ends. The full variable domain, rest sourced from reference TRBV7-9 and TRBJ2-1, is DTGVSQNPRHKITKRGQNVTFRCDPISEHNRLYWYRQTLGQGPEFLTYFQNEAQLEKSRLLSDRFSAERPKGSFSTLEIQRTEQGDSAMYLCASSLLGSSYNEQFFGPGTRLTVL.

This chain joins TRBV5-1 and TRBJ2-3; a weak D match, TRBD2 (6 bases). This CDR3 region has 13 residues. The germline V gene has CDR1 SGHRS and CDR2 YFSETQ. V was pared by 0 bases and J by 7 bases, with 9 bases between. The chain's CDR3 is CASSLGLANTQYF. Written as DNA, the CDR3 is TGCGCCAGCAGCTTGGGGCTAGCGAATACGCAGTATTTT.

In nucleotides, the CDR3 is TGTGCCAGCAGCCAAGAAACAGGGACCTACGAGCAGTACTTC. Translating gives CASSQETGTYEQYF. V gene TRBV4-2 combines with J gene TRBJ2-7; a possible D gene is TRBD1 (6 bases). This CDR3 spans 14 amino acids. Trimming took 0 bases from V and 2 from J, leaving 8 bases between them. Per germline, CDR1 LGHNA and CDR2 YNFKEQ.

This chain connects TRBV6-1 to TRBJ1-4; the match to TRBD1 covers 10 bases. V was clipped by 1 base and J by 7 bases; unmatched bases: 3. Germline lookup yields CDR1 MNHNS and CDR2 SASEGT. CDR3 length: 15 amino acids. The CDR3 reads CASSEVGQGGEKLFF. For the CDR3, the DNA is TGTGCCAGCAGTGAAGTAGGACAGGGGGGTGAAAAACTGTTTTTT.

The V and J genes are TRBV28 and TRBJ2-4; possibly TRBD2 for D (6 bases). Trimming left V 3 bases short and J 7 bases short, with 13 bases between. There are 14 residues in the CDR3. Germline CDR1 and CDR2: MDHEN and SYDVKM. The CDR3 is CASSFGGSRNIQYF. As DNA, the CDR3 is TGTGCCAGCAGTTTCGGAGGGTCGAGGAACATTCAGTACTTC. The full variable domain, its missing parts supplied by reference TRBV28 and TRBJ2-4, is DVKVTQSSRYLVKRTGEKVFLECVQDMDHENMFWYRQDPGLGLRLIYFSYDVKMKEKGDIPEGYSVSREKKERFSLILESASTNQTSMYLCASSFGGSRNIQYFGAGTRLSVL.